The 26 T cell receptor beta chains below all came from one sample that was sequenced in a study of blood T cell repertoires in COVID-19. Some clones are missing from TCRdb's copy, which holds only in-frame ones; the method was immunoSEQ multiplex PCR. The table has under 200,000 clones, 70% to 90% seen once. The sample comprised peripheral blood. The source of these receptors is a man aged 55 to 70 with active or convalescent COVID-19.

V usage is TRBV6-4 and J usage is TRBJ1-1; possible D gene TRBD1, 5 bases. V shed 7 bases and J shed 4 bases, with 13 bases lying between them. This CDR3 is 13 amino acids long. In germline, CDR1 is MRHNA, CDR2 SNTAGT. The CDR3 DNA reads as TGTGCCAGCAAGCCCGGGGGGTTCACTGAAGCTTTCTTT. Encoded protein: CASKPGGFTEAFF.

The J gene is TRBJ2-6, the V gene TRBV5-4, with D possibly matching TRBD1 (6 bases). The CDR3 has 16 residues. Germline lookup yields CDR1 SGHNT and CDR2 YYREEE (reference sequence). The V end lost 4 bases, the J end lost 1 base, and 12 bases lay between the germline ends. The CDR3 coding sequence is TGTGCCAGCAGCATCGGACAGCGATCTGGGGCCAACGTCCTGACTTTC. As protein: CASSIGQRSGANVLTF. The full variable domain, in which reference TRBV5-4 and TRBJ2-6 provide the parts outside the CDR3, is ETGVTQSPTHLIKTRGQQVTLRCSSQSGHNTVSWYQQALGQGPQFIFQYYREEENGRGNFPPRFSGLQFPNYSSELNVNALELDDSALYLCASSIGQRSGANVLTFGAGSRLTVL.

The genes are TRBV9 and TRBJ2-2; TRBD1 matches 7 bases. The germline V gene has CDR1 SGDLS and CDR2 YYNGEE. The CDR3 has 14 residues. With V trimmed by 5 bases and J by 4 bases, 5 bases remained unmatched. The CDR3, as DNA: TGTGCCAGCAGGAGGGGGCCGGGCACCGGGGAGCTGTTTTTT. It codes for CASRRGPGTGELFF.

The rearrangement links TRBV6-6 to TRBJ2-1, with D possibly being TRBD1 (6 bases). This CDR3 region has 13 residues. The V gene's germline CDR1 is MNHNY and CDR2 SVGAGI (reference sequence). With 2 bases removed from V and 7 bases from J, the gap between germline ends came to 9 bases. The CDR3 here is CASSYNRANEQFF. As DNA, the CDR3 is TGTGCCAGCAGTTACAACAGGGCGAATGAGCAGTTCTTC.

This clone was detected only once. CDR3 DNA: TGTGCCAGCAGTTCCAACACGGGTCAGCCCCAGCATTTT. It codes for CASSSNTGQPQHF. The chain couples TRBV6-1 to TRBJ1-5, with D hard to call. Germline V gene lookup returns CDR1 MNHNS and CDR2 SASEGT. Trimming shortened V by 5 bases and J by 6 bases, and 11 bases separated the two germline ends. CDR3 length: 13 amino acids.

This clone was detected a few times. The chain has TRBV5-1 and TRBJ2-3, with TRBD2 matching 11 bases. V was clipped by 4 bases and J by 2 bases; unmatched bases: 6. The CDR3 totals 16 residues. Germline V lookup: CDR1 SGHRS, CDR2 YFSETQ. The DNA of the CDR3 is TGCGCCAGCAGCCTAGGGACTAGCGGATACACAGATACGCAGTATTTT. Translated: CASSLGTSGYTDTQYF.

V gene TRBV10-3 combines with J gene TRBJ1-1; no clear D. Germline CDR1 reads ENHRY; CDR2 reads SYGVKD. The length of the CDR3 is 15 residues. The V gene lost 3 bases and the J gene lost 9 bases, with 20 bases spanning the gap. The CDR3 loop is CAISDPVTGGTKAFF. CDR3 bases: TGTGCCATCAGTGACCCTGTGACGGGAGGTACAAAAGCTTTCTTT.

The chain's CDR3 is CASSPPGGETQYF. The CDR3 region has the DNA TGTGCCAGCAGCCCGCCGGGGGGGGAGACCCAGTACTTC. This chain connects TRBV14 to TRBJ2-5; 8 positions match TRBD2. The CDR3 extends over 13 amino acids. The V and J ends lost 4 bases and 5 bases, in that order; junction bases with no gene match: 3. Looked up from germline, CDR1 is SGHDN and CDR2 is FVKESK.

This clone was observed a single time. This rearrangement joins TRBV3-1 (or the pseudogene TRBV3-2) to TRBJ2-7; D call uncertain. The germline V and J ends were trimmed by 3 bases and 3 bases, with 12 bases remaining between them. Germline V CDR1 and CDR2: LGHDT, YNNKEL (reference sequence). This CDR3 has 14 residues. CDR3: CASSHGQKSYEQYF. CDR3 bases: TGTGCCAGCAGCCATGGGCAGAAAAGCTACGAGCAGTACTTC.

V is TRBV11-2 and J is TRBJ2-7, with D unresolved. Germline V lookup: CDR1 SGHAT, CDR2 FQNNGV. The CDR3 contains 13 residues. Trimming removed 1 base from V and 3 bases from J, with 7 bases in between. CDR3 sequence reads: CASSLGADYEQYF. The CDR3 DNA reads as TGTGCCAGCAGCTTAGGGGCTGACTACGAGCAGTACTTC.

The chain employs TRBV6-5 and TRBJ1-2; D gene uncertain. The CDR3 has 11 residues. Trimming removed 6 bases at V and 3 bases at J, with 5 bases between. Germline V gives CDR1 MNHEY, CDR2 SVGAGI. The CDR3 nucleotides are TGTGCCAGCAGGGAGGACTATGGCTACACCTTC. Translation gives CASREDYGYTF.

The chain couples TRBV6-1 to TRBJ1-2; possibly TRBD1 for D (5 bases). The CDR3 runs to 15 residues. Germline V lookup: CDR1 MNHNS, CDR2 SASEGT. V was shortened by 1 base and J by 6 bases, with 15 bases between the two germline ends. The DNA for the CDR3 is TGTGCCAGCAGTGAAGGGGCAGGGTCAGCTCATGGCTACACCTTC. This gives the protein CASSEGAGSAHGYTF.

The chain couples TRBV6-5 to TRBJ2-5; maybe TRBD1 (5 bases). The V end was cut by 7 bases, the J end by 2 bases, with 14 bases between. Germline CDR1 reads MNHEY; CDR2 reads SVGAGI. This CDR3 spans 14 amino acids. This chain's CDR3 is CASTHRPPQETQYF. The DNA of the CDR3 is TGTGCCAGCACGCACAGGCCTCCTCAAGAGACCCAGTACTTC.

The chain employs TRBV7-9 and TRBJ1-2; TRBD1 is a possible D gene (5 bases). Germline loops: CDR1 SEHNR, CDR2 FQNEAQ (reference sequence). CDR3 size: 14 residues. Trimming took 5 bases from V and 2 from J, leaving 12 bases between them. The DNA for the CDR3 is TGTGCCAGCAGCCGGAGCGGGGGAAACTATGGCTACACCTTC. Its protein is CASSRSGGNYGYTF.

For the CDR3, the DNA is TGCGCCAGCAGGACTAGCGGCACAGATACGCAGTATTTT. This translates into CASRTSGTDTQYF. This chain joins TRBV10-2 and TRBJ2-3; TRBD2 aligns across 8 bases. The ends lost 6 bases at V and 1 base at J; junction bases unmatched: 0. The CDR3 spans 13 residues. The germline CDR1 and CDR2 sequences are WSHSY and SAAADI.

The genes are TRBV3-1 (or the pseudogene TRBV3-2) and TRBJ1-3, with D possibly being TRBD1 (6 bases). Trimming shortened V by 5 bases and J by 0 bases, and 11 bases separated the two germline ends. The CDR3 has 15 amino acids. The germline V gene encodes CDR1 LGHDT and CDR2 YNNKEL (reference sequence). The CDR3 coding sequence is TGTGCCAGCAGCGCCCAGGACAGCTCTGGAAACACCATATATTTT. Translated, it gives CASSAQDSSGNTIYF.

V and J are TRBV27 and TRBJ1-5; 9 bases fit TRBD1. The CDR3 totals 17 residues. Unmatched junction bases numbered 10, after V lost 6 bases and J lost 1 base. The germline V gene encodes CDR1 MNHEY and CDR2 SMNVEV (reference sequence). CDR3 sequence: CASSLEGDRESNQPQHF. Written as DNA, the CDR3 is TGTGCCAGCAGCCTTGAGGGGGACAGGGAGAGCAATCAGCCCCAGCATTTT.

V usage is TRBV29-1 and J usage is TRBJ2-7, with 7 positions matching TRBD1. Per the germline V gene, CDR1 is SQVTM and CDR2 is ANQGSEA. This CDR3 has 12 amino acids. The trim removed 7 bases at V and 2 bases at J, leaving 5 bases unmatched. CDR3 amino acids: CSATQGTYEQYF. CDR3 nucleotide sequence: TGCAGCGCCACACAGGGGACCTACGAGCAGTACTTC.

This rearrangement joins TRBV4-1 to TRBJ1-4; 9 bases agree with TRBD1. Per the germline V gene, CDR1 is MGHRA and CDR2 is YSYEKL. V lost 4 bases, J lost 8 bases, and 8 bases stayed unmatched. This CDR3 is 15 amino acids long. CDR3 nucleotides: TGCGCCAGCAGCCTCTTACAGGGGGCTCGGGAAAAACTGTTTTTT. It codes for CASSLLQGAREKLFF.

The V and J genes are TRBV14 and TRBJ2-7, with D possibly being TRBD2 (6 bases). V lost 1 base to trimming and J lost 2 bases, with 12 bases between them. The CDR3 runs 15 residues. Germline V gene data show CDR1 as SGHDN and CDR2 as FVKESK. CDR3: CASSQVGEVPYEQYF. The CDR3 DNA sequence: TGTGCCAGCAGCCAAGTTGGGGAGGTTCCCTACGAGCAGTACTTC.

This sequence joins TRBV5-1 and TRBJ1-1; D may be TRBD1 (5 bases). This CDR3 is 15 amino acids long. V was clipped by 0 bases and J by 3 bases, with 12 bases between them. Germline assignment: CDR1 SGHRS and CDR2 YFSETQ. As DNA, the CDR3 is TGCGCCAGCAGCTTGGAGGCAGGGAGGTACACTGAAGCTTTCTTT. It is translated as CASSLEAGRYTEAFF.

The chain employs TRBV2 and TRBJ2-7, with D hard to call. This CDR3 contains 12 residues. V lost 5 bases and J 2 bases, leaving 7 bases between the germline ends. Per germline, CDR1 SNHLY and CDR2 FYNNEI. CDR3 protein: CASSFQAYEQYF. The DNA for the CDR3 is TGTGCCAGCAGTTTCCAGGCCTACGAGCAGTACTTC.

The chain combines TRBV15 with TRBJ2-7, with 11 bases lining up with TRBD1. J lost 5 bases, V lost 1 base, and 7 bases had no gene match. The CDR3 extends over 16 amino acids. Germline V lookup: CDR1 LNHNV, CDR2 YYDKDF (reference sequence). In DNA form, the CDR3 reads TGTGCCACCAGCAGAGCTTTCGGGACAGGGGGAAACGAGCAGTACTTC. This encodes CATSRAFGTGGNEQYF.

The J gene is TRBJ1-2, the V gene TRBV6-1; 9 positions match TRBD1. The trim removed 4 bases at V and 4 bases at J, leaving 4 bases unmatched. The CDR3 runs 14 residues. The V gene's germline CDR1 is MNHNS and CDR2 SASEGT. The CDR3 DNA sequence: TGTGCCAGCAGTGGACAGGGGGGAATCTATGGCTACACCTTC. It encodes CASSGQGGIYGYTF.

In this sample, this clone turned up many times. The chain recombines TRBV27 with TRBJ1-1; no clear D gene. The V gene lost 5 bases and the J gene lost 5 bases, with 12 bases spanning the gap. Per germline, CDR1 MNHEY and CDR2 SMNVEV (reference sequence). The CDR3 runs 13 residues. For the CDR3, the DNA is TGTGCCAGCAGTACCGCTCGGTGGACTGAAGCTTTCTTT. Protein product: CASSTARWTEAFF.

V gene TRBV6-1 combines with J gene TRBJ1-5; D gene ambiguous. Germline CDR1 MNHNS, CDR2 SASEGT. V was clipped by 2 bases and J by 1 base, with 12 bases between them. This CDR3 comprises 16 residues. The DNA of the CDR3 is TGTGCCAGCAGTGAATTCATCGGGAAGAGCAATCAGCCCCAGCATTTT. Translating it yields CASSEFIGKSNQPQHF.